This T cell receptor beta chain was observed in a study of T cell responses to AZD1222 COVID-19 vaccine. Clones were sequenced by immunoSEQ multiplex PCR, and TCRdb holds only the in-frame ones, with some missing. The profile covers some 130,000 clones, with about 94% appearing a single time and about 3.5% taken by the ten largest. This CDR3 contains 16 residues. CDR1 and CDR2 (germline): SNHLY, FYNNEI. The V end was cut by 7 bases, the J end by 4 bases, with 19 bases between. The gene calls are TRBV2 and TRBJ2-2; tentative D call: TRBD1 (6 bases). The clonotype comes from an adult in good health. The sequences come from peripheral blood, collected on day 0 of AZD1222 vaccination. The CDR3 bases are TGTGCCAGCATAAGGGCAGGGAGAGGGGGCACCGGGGAGCTGTTTTTT. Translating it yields CASIRAGRGGTGELFF.